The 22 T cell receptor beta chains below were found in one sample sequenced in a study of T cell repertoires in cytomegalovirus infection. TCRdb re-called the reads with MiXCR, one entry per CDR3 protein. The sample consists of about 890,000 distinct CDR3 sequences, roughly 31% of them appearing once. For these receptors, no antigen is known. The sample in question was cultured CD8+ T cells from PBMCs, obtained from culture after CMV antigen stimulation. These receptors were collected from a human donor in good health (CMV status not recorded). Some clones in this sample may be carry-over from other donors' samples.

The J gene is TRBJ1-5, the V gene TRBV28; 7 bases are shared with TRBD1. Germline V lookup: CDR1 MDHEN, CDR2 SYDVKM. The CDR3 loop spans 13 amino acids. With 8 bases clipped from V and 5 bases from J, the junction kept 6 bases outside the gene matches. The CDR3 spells CASERGLYQPQHF. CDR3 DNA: TGTGCCAGCGAGAGGGGGCTATATCAGCCCCAGCATTTT.

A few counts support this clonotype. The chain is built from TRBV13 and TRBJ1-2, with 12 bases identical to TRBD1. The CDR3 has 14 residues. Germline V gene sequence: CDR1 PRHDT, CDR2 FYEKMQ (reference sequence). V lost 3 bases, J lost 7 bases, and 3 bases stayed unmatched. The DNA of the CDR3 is TGTGCCAGCAGCTTGGGACAGGGGGCTTTTGGCTACACCTTC. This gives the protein CASSLGQGAFGYTF.

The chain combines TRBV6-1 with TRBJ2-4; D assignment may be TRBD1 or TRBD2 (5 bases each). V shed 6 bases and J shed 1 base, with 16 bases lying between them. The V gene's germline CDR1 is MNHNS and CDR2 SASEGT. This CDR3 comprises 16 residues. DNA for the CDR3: TGTGCCAGCAGACCGAACACCGGGACCGCCAAAAACATTCAGTACTTC. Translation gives CASRPNTGTAKNIQYF.

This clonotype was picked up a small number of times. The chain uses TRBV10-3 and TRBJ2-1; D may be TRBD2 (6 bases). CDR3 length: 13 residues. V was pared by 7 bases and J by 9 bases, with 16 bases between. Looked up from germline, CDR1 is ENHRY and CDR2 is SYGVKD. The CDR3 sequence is CAITLGGKGEQFF. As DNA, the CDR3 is TGTGCCATCACCCTTGGGGGGAAGGGTGAGCAGTTCTTC.

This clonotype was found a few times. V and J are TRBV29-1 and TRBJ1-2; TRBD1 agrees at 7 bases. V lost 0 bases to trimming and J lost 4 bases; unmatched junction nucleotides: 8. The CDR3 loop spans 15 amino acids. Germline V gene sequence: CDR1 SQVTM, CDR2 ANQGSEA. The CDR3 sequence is CSVEDGQVAPYGYTF. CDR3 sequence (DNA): TGCAGCGTTGAAGATGGACAGGTCGCGCCCTATGGCTACACCTTC. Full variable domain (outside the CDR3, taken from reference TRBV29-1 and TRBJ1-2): SAVISQKPSRDICQRGTSLTIQCQVDSQVTMMFWYRQQPGQSLTLIATANQGSEATYESGFVIDKFPISRPNLTFSTLTVSNMSPEDSSIYLCSVEDGQVAPYGYTFGSGTRLTVV.

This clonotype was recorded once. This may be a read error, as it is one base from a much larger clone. The CDR3 is CASSFGQALSGDYTF. The CDR3 DNA sequence: TGTGCCAGCAGCTTTGGACAGGCCCTTTCGGGTGACTACACCTTC. J is TRBJ1-2 and V is TRBV7-2; 7 bases are shared with TRBD1. This CDR3 has 15 amino acids. From germline, CDR1 is SGHTA and CDR2 FQGNSA. The ends lost 3 bases at V and 10 bases at J; junction bases unmatched: 14.

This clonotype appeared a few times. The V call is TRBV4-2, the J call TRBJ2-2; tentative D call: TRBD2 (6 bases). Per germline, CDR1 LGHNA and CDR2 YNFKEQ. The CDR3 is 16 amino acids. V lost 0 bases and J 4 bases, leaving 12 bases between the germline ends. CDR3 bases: TGTGCCAGCAGCCAAGAGAAGGGAGGAGGCACCGGGGAGCTGTTTTTT. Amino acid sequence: CASSQEKGGGTGELFF.

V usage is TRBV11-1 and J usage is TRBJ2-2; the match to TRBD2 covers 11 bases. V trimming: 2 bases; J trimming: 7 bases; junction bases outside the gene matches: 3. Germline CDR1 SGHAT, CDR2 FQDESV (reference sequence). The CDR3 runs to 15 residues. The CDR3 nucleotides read TGTGCCAGCAGCTTACCTAGCGGGGGGTTCGGGGAGCTGTTTTTT. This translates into CASSLPSGGFGELFF.

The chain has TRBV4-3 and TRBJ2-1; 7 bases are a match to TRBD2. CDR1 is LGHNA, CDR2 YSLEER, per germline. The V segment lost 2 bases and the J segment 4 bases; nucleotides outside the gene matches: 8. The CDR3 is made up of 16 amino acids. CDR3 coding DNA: TGCGCCAGCAGCCAACACCGGGACTACCTATACAATGAGCAGTTCTTC. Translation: CASSQHRDYLYNEQFF.

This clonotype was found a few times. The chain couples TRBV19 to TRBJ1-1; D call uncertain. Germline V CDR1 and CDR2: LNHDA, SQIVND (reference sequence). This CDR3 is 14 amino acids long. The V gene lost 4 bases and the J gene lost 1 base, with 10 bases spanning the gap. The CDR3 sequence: CASSTSHGNTEAFF. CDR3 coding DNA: TGTGCCAGTAGTACCTCCCACGGGAACACTGAAGCTTTCTTT.

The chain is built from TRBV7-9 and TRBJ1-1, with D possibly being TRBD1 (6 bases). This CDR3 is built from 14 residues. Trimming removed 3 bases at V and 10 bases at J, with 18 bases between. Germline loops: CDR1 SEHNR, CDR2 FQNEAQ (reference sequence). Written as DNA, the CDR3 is TGTGCCAGCAGCTTGGGGGCCCCTTCGGGAGGAGCTTTCTTT. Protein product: CASSLGAPSGGAFF.

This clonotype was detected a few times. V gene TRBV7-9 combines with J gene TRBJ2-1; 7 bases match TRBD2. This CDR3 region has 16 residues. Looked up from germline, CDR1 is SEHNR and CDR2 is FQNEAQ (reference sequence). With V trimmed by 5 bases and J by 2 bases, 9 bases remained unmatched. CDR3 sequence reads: CASSPSKAGPYNEQFF. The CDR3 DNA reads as TGTGCCAGCAGCCCATCCAAAGCGGGGCCCTACAATGAGCAGTTCTTC.

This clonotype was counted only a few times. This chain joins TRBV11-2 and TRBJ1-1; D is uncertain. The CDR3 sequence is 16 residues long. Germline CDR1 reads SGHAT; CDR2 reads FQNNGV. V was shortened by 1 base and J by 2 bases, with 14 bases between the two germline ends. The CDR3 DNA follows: TGTGCCAGCAGCTTAGTGTTAGGAGCCCATAACACTGAAGCTTTCTTT. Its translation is CASSLVLGAHNTEAFF. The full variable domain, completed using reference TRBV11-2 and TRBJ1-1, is EAGVAQSPRYKIIEKRQSVAFWCNPISGHATLYWYQQILGQGPKLLIQFQNNGVVDDSQLPKDRFSAERLKGVDSTLKIQPAKLEDSAVYLCASSLVLGAHNTEAFFGQGTRLTVV.

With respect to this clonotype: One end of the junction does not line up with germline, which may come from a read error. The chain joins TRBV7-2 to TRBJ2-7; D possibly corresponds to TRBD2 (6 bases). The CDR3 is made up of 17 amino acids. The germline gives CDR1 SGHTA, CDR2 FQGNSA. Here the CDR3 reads CVSSLALGGPLGREQYF. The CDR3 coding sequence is TGTGTCAGCAGCTTAGCGCTAGGCGGGCCTCTTGGGAGGGAGCAGTACTTC.

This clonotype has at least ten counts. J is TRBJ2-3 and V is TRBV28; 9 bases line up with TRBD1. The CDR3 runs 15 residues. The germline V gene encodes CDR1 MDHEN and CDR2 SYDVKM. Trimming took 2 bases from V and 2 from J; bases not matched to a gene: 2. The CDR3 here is CASSLGDRVTDTQYF. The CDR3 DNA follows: TGTGCCAGCAGTTTAGGGGACAGGGTCACAGATACGCAGTATTTT.

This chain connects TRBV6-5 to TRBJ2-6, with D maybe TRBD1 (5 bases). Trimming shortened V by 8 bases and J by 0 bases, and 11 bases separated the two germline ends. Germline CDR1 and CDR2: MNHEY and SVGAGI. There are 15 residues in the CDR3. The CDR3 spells CASRNRYSGANVLTF. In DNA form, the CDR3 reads TGTGCCAGCCGTAACAGGTACTCTGGGGCCAACGTCCTGACTTTC.

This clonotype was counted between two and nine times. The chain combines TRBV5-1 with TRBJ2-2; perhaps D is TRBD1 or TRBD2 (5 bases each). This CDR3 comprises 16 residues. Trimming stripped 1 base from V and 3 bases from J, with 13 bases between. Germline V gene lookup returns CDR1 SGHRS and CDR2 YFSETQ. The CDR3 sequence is CASSLSGRDYTGELFF. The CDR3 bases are TGCGCCAGCAGCTTGTCGGGACGGGATTACACCGGGGAGCTGTTTTTT.

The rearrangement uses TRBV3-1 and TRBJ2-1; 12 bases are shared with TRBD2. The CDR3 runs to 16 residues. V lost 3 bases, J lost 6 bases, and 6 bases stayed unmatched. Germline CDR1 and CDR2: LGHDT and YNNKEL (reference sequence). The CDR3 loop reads CASSHILAGGPNEQFF. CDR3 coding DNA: TGTGCCAGCAGCCACATACTAGCGGGGGGTCCCAATGAGCAGTTCTTC.

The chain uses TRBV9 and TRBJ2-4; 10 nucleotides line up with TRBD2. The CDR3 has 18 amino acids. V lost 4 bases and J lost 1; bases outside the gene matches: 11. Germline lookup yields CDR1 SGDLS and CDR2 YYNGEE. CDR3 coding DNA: TGTGCCAGCAGCCCACTAGCGGGGTATGATCAGGCCAAAAACATTCAGTACTTC. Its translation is CASSPLAGYDQAKNIQYF.

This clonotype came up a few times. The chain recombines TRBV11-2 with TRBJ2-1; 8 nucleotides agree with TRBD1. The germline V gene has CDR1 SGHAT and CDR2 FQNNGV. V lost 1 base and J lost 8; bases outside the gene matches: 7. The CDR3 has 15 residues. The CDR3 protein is CASSLGWAGGYEQFF. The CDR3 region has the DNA TGTGCCAGCAGCTTAGGTTGGGCAGGGGGCTATGAGCAGTTCTTC.

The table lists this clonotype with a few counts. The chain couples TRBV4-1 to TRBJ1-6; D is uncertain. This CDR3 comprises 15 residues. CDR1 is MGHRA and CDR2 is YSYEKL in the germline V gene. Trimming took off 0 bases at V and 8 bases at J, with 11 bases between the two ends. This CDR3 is CASSQDDLNYSPLHF. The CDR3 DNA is TGCGCCAGCAGCCAAGATGACCTTAATTATTCACCCCTCCACTTT.

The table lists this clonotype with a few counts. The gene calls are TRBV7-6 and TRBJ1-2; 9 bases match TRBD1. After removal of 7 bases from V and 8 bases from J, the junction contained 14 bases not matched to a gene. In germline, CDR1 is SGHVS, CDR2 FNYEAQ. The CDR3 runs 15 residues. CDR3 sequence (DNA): TGTGCCAGCACCCCGAAGGGACAGGGTTCAAGAGGCTACACCTTC. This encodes CASTPKGQGSRGYTF.